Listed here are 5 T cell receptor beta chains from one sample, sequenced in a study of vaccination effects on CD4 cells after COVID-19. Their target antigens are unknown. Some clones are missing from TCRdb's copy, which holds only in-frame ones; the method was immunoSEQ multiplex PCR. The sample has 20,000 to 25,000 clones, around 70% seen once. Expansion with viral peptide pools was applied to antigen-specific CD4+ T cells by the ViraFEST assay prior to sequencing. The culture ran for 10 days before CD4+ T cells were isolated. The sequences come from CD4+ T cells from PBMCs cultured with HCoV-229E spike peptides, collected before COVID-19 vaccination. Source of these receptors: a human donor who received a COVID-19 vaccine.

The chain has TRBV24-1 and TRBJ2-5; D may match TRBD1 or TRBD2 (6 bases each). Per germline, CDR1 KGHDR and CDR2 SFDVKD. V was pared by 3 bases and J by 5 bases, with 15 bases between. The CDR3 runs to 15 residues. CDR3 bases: TGTGCCACCAGTGATGATACCGGGGGCATGGAGACCCAGTACTTC. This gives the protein CATSDDTGGMETQYF.

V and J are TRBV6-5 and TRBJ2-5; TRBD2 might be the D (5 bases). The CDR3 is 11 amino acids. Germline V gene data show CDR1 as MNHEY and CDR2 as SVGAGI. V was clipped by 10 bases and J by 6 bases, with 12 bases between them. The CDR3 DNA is TGTGCCACCCGGGGTGAGCAGACCCAGTACTTC. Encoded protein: CATRGEQTQYF.

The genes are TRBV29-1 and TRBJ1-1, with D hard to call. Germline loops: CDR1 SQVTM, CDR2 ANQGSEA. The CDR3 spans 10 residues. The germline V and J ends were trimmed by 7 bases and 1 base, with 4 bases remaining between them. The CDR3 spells CSARNTEAFF. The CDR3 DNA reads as TGCAGCGCCCGGAACACTGAAGCTTTCTTT.

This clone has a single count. CDR3 in DNA: TGTGCCAGTAGCAACGCGGGACAGGGGAATTCACCCCTCCACTTT. This codes for CASSNAGQGNSPLHF. The gene calls are TRBV19 and TRBJ1-6; 10 bases align to TRBD1. Germline loops: CDR1 LNHDA, CDR2 SQIVND (reference sequence). Trimming cost V 6 bases and J 7 bases; bases outside gene matches: 6. The CDR3 extends over 15 amino acids.

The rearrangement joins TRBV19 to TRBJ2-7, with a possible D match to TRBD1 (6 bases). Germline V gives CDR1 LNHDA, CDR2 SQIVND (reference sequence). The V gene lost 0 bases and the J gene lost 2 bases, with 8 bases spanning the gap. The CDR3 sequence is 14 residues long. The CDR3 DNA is TGTGCCAGTAGTATAGAGGCAGGGGCCTACGAGCAGTACTTC. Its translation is CASSIEAGAYEQYF.